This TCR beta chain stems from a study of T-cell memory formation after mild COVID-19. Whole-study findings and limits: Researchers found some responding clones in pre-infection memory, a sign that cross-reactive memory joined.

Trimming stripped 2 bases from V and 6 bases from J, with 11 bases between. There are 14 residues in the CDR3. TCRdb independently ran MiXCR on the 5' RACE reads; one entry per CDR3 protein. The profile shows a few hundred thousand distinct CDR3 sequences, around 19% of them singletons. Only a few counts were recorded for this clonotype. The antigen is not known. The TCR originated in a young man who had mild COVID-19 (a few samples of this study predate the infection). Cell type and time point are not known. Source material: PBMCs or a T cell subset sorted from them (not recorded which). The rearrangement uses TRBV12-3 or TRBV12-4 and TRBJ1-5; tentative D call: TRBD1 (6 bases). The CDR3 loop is CASSLRRGSQPQHF. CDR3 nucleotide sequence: TGTGCCAGCAGTTTACGTAGGGGGAGTCAGCCCCAGCATTTT.